One sample yielded the 10 T cell receptor beta chains listed below, sequenced in a study of cytomegalovirus exposure and HLA in healthy donors. 13 Jbeta primers and 60 Vbeta primers were used for the PCR. Some clones are missing from TCRdb's copy, which holds only in-frame ones; the method was immunoSEQ multiplex PCR. The sample lists around 180,000 clones, over 75% occurring once. The sample was PBMCs. The receptors originated from a man aged 18 to 35 in good health and CMV-seronegative.

This clone was counted a single time. V is TRBV9 and J is TRBJ2-7; possibly TRBD2 for D (7 bases). The length of the CDR3 is 15 residues. Germline V lookup: CDR1 SGDLS, CDR2 YYNGEE. The ends were cut back, 0 bases at V and 1 base at J, with 11 bases in the middle. In nucleotides, the CDR3 is TGTGCCAGCAGCGTAGGCGGGGGCAATTCCTACGAGCAGTACTTC. The encoded protein is CASSVGGGNSYEQYF.

This chain links TRBV19 with TRBJ2-5; D is ambiguous. The J call is in doubt because the DNA end fits TRBJ2-7 better. CDR1 is LNHDA and CDR2 is SQIVND in the germline V gene (reference sequence). The length of the CDR3 is 14 residues. CDR3 sequence (DNA): TGTGCCAGTAGTATAGCGCTGATGCCCTACGAGCAGTACTTC. Amino acid sequence: CASSIALMPYEQYF.

The V and J genes are TRBV4-3 and TRBJ1-2, with a weak D call TRBD1 (6 bases). The ends were cut back, 0 bases at V and 3 bases at J, with 11 bases in the middle. Germline values: CDR1 LGHNA, CDR2 YSLEER. This CDR3 comprises 15 residues. The CDR3 loop is CASSQDGGIDYGYTF. CDR3 DNA sequence: TGCGCCAGCAGCCAAGATGGGGGCATCGACTATGGCTACACCTTC.

The V and J genes are TRBV6-6 and TRBJ1-5; D gene unclear. This CDR3 region has 14 residues. Germline V CDR1 and CDR2: MNHNY, SVGAGI (reference sequence). Deletions cut 2 bases from V and 2 bases from J, with 7 bases between. CDR3 region: CASSYDWGNQPQHF. CDR3 DNA: TGTGCCAGCAGTTACGACTGGGGCAATCAGCCCCAGCATTTT.

This clone was detected only once. The gene calls are TRBV19 and TRBJ1-2; 7 nucleotides align to TRBD1. The germline V gene encodes CDR1 LNHDA and CDR2 SQIVND (reference sequence). The CDR3 has 17 residues. J was trimmed by 5 bases and V by 6 bases; bases with no gene match: 18. The CDR3 spells CASRPPGGGQREYGYTF. Here the CDR3 DNA reads TGTGCCAGTAGGCCCCCCGGGGGGGGACAGAGGGAATATGGCTACACCTTC. Variable domain in full (rest from reference TRBV19 and TRBJ1-2): DGGITQSPKYLFRKEGQNVTLSCEQNLNHDAMYWYRQDPGQGLRLIYYSQIVNDFQKGDIAEGYSVSREKKESFPLTVTSAQKNPTAFYLCASRPPGGGQREYGYTFGSGTRLTVV.

This chain connects TRBV4-3 to TRBJ2-1, with TRBD2 identical over 11 bases. This CDR3 region has 16 residues. The V segment lost 1 base and the J segment 10 bases; nucleotides outside the gene matches: 9. Germline V gives CDR1 LGHNA, CDR2 YSLEER. The DNA of the CDR3 is TGCGCCAGCAGCCAAGTAGTAAGTCTAGCGGGGGGCGAGCAGTTCTTC. This encodes CASSQVVSLAGGEQFF.

The CDR3 loop is CASSQARTGWDTQYF. The CDR3 DNA sequence: TGTGCCAGCAGCCAAGCCCGGACAGGGTGGGATACGCAGTATTTT. The V and J genes are TRBV4-2 and TRBJ2-3, with TRBD1 matching 8 bases. J gave up 6 bases and V 1 base, and 6 bases lay outside the gene matches. CDR1 and CDR2 from the germline V gene are LGHNA and YNFKEQ. This CDR3 is built from 15 residues.

This clone showed up just a few times. The chain joins TRBV13 to TRBJ2-7, with D perhaps TRBD1 (6 bases). The CDR3 loop spans 13 amino acids. Germline V lookup: CDR1 PRHDT, CDR2 FYEKMQ (reference sequence). V dropped 5 bases and J dropped 7 bases, with 15 bases sitting between them. The CDR3, as DNA: TGTGCCAGCAGCCCAATCGGGACAAGAGAGCAGTACTTC. It codes for CASSPIGTREQYF.

This clone was recorded a few times. The V gene is TRBV7-2, the J gene TRBJ2-4, with D perhaps TRBD2 (6 bases). CDR1 is SGHTA and CDR2 is FQGNSA in the germline V gene. V was pared by 1 base and J by 8 bases, with 9 bases between. There are 13 residues in the CDR3. The CDR3 loop reads CASSLGWRDIQYF. The CDR3 DNA is TGTGCCAGCAGCTTAGGATGGAGGGACATTCAGTACTTC.

A word on this clone: The junction differs from germline at one of its ends, possibly a read error. This sequence joins TRBV7-7 and TRBJ2-5; 10 positions agree with TRBD1. CDR1 and CDR2 (germline): SSHAT, FNYEAQ (reference sequence). The CDR3 has 14 residues. The CDR3 loop is CASSRGTGVETQYF. In DNA form, the CDR3 reads TGTGCTAGCAGCCGGGGGACAGGGGTAGAGACCCAGTACTTC.